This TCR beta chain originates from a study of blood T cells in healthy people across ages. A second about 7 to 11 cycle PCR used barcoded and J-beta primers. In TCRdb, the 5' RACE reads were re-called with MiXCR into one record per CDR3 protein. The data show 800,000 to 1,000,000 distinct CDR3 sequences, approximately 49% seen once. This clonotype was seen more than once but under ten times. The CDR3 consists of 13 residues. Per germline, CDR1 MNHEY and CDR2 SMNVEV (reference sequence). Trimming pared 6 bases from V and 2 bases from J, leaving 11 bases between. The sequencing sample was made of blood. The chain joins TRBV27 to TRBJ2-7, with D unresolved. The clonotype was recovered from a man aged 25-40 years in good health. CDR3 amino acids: CASRIGRTYEQYF. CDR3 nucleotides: TGTGCCAGCAGAATCGGCAGAACCTACGAGCAGTACTTC.